This TCR beta chain was captured by sequencing in a study of T cells after yellow fever vaccination. Regarding the study as a whole: Clones from primary vaccination mostly reappeared after the booster (roughly 95% CD4, approximately 88% CD8).

The CDR3 contains 14 residues. The germline V and J ends were trimmed by 8 bases and 3 bases, with 16 bases remaining between them. This clonotype showed up many times. Its target is not known. As TCR cDNA was made by 5'RACE template switching, a universal primer site and UMIs were added. TCRdb independently ran MiXCR on the 5' RACE reads; one entry per CDR3 protein. The sample has 350,000 to 550,000 distinct CDR3 sequences, about 17% seen once. The chain uses TRBV12-3 or TRBV12-4 and TRBJ1-1, with D tentatively TRBD1 (5 bases). Sequencing was performed on PBMCs, taken before the yellow fever booster vaccination. The sequence was collected from a man aged 18 to 29 who received the YFV17D yellow fever vaccine. The chain's CDR3 is CASRPNRGDTEAFF. CDR3 DNA sequence: TGTGCCAGCCGACCAAACCGAGGGGACACTGAAGCTTTCTTT.